What follows are 13 T cell receptor beta chains derived from one specimen sequenced in a study of T cell repertoires in cytomegalovirus infection. TCRdb fed the reads into MiXCR, producing one record per CDR3 protein. The sample yields about half a million distinct CDR3 sequences, 30% to 40% seen once. These receptors have no known antigen. The material was cultured PBMCs, obtained from culture after CMV antigen stimulation. These receptors all stem from a human donor in good health (CMV status not recorded). Some clones in this sample may be carry-over from other donors' samples.

V usage is TRBV5-3 and J usage is TRBJ2-1; a weak D match, TRBD2 (5 bases). TRBV5-3 is designated an ORF whose function remains uncertain. Trimming pared 8 bases from V and 8 bases from J, leaving 17 bases between. This CDR3 is 13 amino acids long. DNA of the CDR3: TGTGCCAGCAGCCCGGAGCTAGCCCATGAGCAGTTCTTC. Amino acid sequence: CASSPELAHEQFF.

This clonotype has only a few counts. The V and J genes are TRBV6-2 or TRBV6-3 and TRBJ2-3, with 10 bases matching TRBD1. The J segment lost 4 bases and the V segment lost 7 bases, leaving 11 bases of the junction unmatched. Germline CDR1 and CDR2: MNHEY and SVGEGT. CDR3 size: 16 residues. The CDR3 bases are TGTGCCAGCACCGACCGAGACAGGGGGCGCGCAGATACGCAGTATTTT. The encoded protein is CASTDRDRGRADTQYF.

This clonotype has a handful of counts. The rearrangement joins TRBV5-1 to TRBJ2-3; 12 nucleotides agree with TRBD2. CDR1 SGHRS and CDR2 YFSETQ come from the germline V gene. V shed 4 bases, J shed 0 bases, and the junction held 15 bases outside the gene matches. The CDR3 is made up of 20 amino acids. CDR3 bases: TGCGCCAGCAGCAACTCCGGGACTAGCGGGCAATCCACTAGCACAGATACGCAGTATTTT. Its translation: CASSNSGTSGQSTSTDTQYF.

The chain recombines TRBV7-2 with TRBJ1-2; no clear D. CDR3 length: 14 amino acids. The V end lost 5 bases, the J end lost 3 bases, and 13 bases lay between the germline ends. Germline V CDR1 and CDR2: SGHTA, FQGNSA. The CDR3 DNA reads TGTGCCAGCAGCAGCGAGGGCTGGGACTATGGCTACACCTTC. It encodes CASSSEGWDYGYTF. The whole variable domain, remainder taken from reference TRBV7-2 and TRBJ1-2, is GAGVSQSPSNKVTEKGKDVELRCDPISGHTALYWYRQSLGQGLEFLIYFQGNSAPDKSGLPSDRFSAERTGGSVSTLTIQRTQQEDSAVYLCASSSEGWDYGYTFGSGTRLTVV.

The V call is TRBV18, the J call TRBJ1-1, with D uncertain. The CDR3 is 15 amino acids. Between the trimmed V and J ends, which lost 0 bases and 4 bases, there was a span of 12 bases. The germline V gene encodes CDR1 KGHSH and CDR2 LQKENI. The CDR3 protein is CASSPPLGVSTEAFF. In DNA form, the CDR3 reads TGTGCCAGCTCACCACCGCTTGGGGTAAGCACTGAAGCTTTCTTT.

The chain uses TRBV6-1 and TRBJ1-3; D gene unclear. Trimming removed 6 bases at V and 0 bases at J, with 9 bases between. CDR1 is MNHNS and CDR2 is SASEGT in the germline V gene. The CDR3 totals 14 residues. CDR3 sequence reads: CASRTPRSGNTIYF. The DNA for the CDR3 is TGTGCCAGCAGGACCCCTCGCTCTGGAAACACCATATATTTT.

This clonotype was recorded many times. V is TRBV7-2 and J is TRBJ1-1; D gene ambiguous. V lost 3 bases and J lost 1, with 12 bases in between. This CDR3 has 15 residues. The germline V gene has CDR1 SGHTA and CDR2 FQGNSA. CDR3 in amino acids: CASSLRVWGNTEAFF. CDR3 DNA sequence: TGTGCCAGCAGCTTGAGGGTATGGGGGAACACTGAAGCTTTCTTT.

The V gene is TRBV11-3, the J gene TRBJ2-1; 11 bases agree with TRBD2. From germline, CDR1 is SGHNT and CDR2 YENEEA. V was pared by 3 bases and J by 10 bases, with 14 bases of the junction left unmatched. There are 17 residues in the CDR3. The CDR3 DNA follows: TGTGCCAGCAGCTTGGGACCCACTAGCGGGAGTTCGTACGAGCAGTTCTTC. It is translated as CASSLGPTSGSSYEQFF. Filled out from reference TRBV11-3 and TRBJ2-1, the complete variable domain reads EAGVVQSPRYKIIEKKQPVAFWCNPISGHNTLYWYLQNLGQGPELLIRYENEEAVDDSQLPKDRFSAERLKGVDSTLKIQPAELGDSAVYLCASSLGPTSGSSYEQFFGPGTRLTVL.

This chain connects TRBV7-9 to TRBJ1-5; D is uncertain. This CDR3 is 14 amino acids long. Trimming shortened V by 5 bases and J by 9 bases, and 17 bases separated the two germline ends. Per germline, CDR1 SEHNR and CDR2 FQNEAQ (reference sequence). CDR3 sequence reads: CASSPLTGIGPQHF. As DNA, the CDR3 is TGTGCCAGCAGCCCACTGACGGGAATCGGGCCCCAGCATTTT. The complete variable domain, with remaining parts taken from reference TRBV7-9 and TRBJ1-5, reads DTGVSQNPRHKITKRGQNVTFRCDPISEHNRLYWYRQTLGQGPEFLTYFQNEAQLEKSRLLSDRFSAERPKGSFSTLEIQRTEQGDSAMYLCASSPLTGIGPQHFGDGTRLSIL.

This clonotype was seen many times. The chain employs TRBV7-2 and TRBJ2-6; 9 bases match TRBD1. The CDR3 has 18 amino acids. After removal of 4 bases from V and 4 bases from J, the junction contained 11 bases not matched to a gene. Germline CDR1 and CDR2: SGHTA and FQGNSA. The CDR3 protein is CASSSTGTGLAGANVLTF. The CDR3 DNA follows: TGTGCCAGCAGCTCTACCGGGACAGGGTTAGCAGGGGCCAACGTCCTGACTTTC.

The sample holds one count of this clonotype. In this CDR3 the conserved last residue, phenylalanine or tryptophan, is missing, so a read error is likely. V and J are TRBV6-2 or TRBV6-3 and TRBJ2-1, with 12 bases identical to TRBD2. The germline gives CDR1 MNHEY, CDR2 SVGEGT. V gave up 4 bases and J gave up 10 bases; unmatched junction bases: 8. The CDR3 has 15 residues. The CDR3 loop is CASSFLAGGPREQFS. The CDR3 coding sequence is TGTGCCAGCAGTTTCCTAGCGGGAGGGCCGAGGGAGCAGTTCTCC.

This clonotype was detected only a few times. This chain links TRBV11-3 with TRBJ2-7; D could derive from TRBD1 or TRBD2 (5 bases each). Deletions cut 5 bases from V and 6 bases from J, with 8 bases between. The CDR3 has 11 amino acids. The germline gives CDR1 SGHNT, CDR2 YENEEA. Here the CDR3 reads CASSPGTEQYV. Here the CDR3 DNA reads TGTGCCAGCAGCCCAGGGACCGAGCAGTACGTC.

V gene TRBV12-3 or TRBV12-4 combines with J gene TRBJ2-7, with D hard to call. This CDR3 is 11 amino acids long. V was pared by 5 bases and J by 2 bases, with 4 bases between. CDR3 nucleotides: TGTGCCAGCAGTACCCCCTACGAGCAGTACTTC. Encoded protein: CASSTPYEQYF.